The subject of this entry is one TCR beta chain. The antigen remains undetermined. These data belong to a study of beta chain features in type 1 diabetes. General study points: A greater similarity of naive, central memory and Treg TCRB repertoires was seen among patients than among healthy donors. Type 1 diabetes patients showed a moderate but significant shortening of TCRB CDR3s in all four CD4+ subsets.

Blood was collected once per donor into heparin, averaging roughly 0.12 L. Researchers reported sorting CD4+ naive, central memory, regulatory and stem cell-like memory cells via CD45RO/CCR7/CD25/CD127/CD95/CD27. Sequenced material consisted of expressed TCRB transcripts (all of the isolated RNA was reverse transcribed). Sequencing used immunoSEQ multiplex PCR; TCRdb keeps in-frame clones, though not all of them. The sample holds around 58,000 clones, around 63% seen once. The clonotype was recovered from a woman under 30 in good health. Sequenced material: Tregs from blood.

The CDR3 nucleotides are TGTGCCAGCAGCCCATCCGGTAACACCGGGGAGCTGTTTTTT. Translation: CASSPSGNTGELFF. The chain links TRBV9 to TRBJ2-2; no firm D call. This CDR3 has 14 amino acids. CDR1 and CDR2 (germline): SGDLS, YYNGEE. Trimming pared 4 bases from V and 2 bases from J, leaving 9 bases between.